Listed here are 30 T cell receptor beta chains from one sample, sequenced in a study of early T cells in non-severe SARS-CoV-2 infection. TCRdb called the 5' RACE reads again in MiXCR, with one record for every CDR3 protein. The sample lists some 80,000 distinct CDR3 sequences, 8.5% to 12% seen once, with 8% to 10% in the top ten. The sample here was whole blood, taken at baseline. Every receptor here comes from an adult who was a healthcare worker with PCR-confirmed SARS-CoV-2 infection or an uninfected control (not recorded which).

The rearrangement joins TRBV11-2 to TRBJ2-7; D possibly corresponds to TRBD2 (6 bases). Germline loops: CDR1 SGHAT, CDR2 FQNNGV. V was cut by 5 bases and J by 0 bases, with 17 bases left in between. The CDR3 runs 16 residues. DNA for the CDR3: TGTGCCAGCAGCCTTAGGGCGGGACCCGTCTCCTACGAGCAGTACTTC. It encodes CASSLRAGPVSYEQYF.

Only a few counts were recorded for this clonotype. V gene TRBV18 combines with J gene TRBJ1-1; D unclear. The CDR3 loop spans 14 amino acids. Per the germline V gene, CDR1 is KGHSH and CDR2 is LQKENI. V lost 1 base and J lost 2, with 8 bases in between. This CDR3 is CASSPQGYNTEAFF. The CDR3 DNA is TGTGCCAGCTCACCACAGGGATATAACACTGAAGCTTTCTTT.

The gene calls are TRBV9 and TRBJ1-1; 7 nucleotides match TRBD1. Losses at the gene ends were 4 bases for V and 2 bases for J; bases not matched to a gene: 8. The CDR3 has 15 amino acids. The germline CDR1 and CDR2 sequences are SGDLS and YYNGEE. CDR3 residues: CASSPHGQVNTEAFF. The CDR3 coding sequence is TGTGCCAGCAGCCCCCACGGACAGGTCAACACTGAAGCTTTCTTT. The whole variable domain, remainder taken from reference TRBV9 and TRBJ1-1, is DSGVTQTPKHLITATGQRVTLRCSPRSGDLSVYWYQQSLDQGLQFLIQYYNGEERAKGNILERFSAQQFPDLHSELNLSSLELGDSALYFCASSPHGQVNTEAFFGQGTRLTVV.

In this sample, this clonotype turned up a few times. The V gene is TRBV9, the J gene TRBJ2-7; no firm D call. V was trimmed by 0 bases and J by 4 bases, leaving 14 bases between them. There are 15 residues in the CDR3. Germline V gene sequence: CDR1 SGDLS, CDR2 YYNGEE. CDR3 protein: CASSVASISPYEQYF. The CDR3 bases are TGTGCCAGCAGCGTAGCGTCAATATCCCCTTACGAGCAGTACTTC.

In its sample, this clonotype was seen a few times. The chain has TRBV7-6 and TRBJ2-5; the match to TRBD2 covers 7 bases. CDR1 is SGHVS and CDR2 is FNYEAQ in the germline V gene. The CDR3 covers 15 residues. Germline trimming cut 1 base from V and 4 bases from J; bases unmatched to any gene: 6. The DNA of the CDR3 is TGTGCCAGCAGCTTAGACCGCGGGAGTGGAGAGACCCAGTACTTC. The encoded protein is CASSLDRGSGETQYF.

This clonotype was found a few times. V and J are TRBV5-1 and TRBJ2-3; perhaps D is TRBD1 or TRBD2 (6 bases each). The CDR3 runs 15 residues. Germline CDR1 is SGHRS and CDR2 is YFSETQ. V dropped 0 bases and J dropped 3 bases, with 11 bases sitting between them. For the CDR3, the DNA is TGCGCCAGCAGCTTGGATCGGGGGCGTACAGATACGCAGTATTTT. Protein product: CASSLDRGRTDTQYF.

In its sample, this clonotype was seen many times. This chain connects TRBV7-9 to TRBJ2-2; unclear D gene. The CDR3 has 14 residues. The ends were cut back, 4 bases at V and 0 bases at J, with 6 bases in the middle. Germline V gives CDR1 SEHNR, CDR2 FQNEAQ (reference sequence). The DNA of the CDR3 is TGTGCCAGCAGCTCGACATCGAACACCGGGGAGCTGTTTTTT. Amino acids: CASSSTSNTGELFF.

This clonotype was seen a few times. This sequence joins TRBV25-1 and TRBJ2-1; D is possibly TRBD1 (5 bases). Trimming removed 3 bases from V and 9 bases from J, with 15 bases in between. Germline CDR1 reads MGHDK; CDR2 reads SYGVNS. The CDR3 is made up of 14 amino acids. For the CDR3, the DNA is TGTGCCAGCAGTGAGCCCTCTCAGGGAAGTGAGCAGTTCTTC. Its translation: CASSEPSQGSEQFF.

This clonotype was seen ten or more times. The CDR3 DNA reads TGTGCCAGCAAGATGGGACATAGCACAGATACGCAGTATTTT. Amino acids: CASKMGHSTDTQYF. The gene calls are TRBV12-3 or TRBV12-4 and TRBJ2-3; tentative D call: TRBD1 (6 bases). The CDR3 runs 14 residues. The ends were cut back, 7 bases at V and 0 bases at J, with 11 bases in the middle.

This clonotype was observed many times. This rearrangement joins TRBV12-3 or TRBV12-4 to TRBJ1-5; D not certain. Trimming stripped 2 bases from V and 3 bases from J, with 5 bases between. This CDR3 spans 13 amino acids. In DNA, the CDR3 is TGTGCCAGCAGTTTACAGGACAATCAGCCCCAGCATTTT. It codes for CASSLQDNQPQHF.

This clonotype has only a few counts. This chain links TRBV18 with TRBJ1-1; D not certain. The germline V and J ends were trimmed by 0 bases and 5 bases, with 10 bases remaining between them. The germline CDR1 and CDR2 sequences are KGHSH and LQKENI. The CDR3 has 14 amino acids. Here the CDR3 DNA reads TGTGCCAGCTCACCACCCTCCCCGGGGACTGAAGCTTTCTTT. It specifies CASSPPSPGTEAFF.

This clonotype was counted between two and nine times. The rearrangement uses TRBV20-1 and TRBJ1-2; D is uncertain. The V gene lost 0 bases and the J gene lost 5 bases, with 16 bases spanning the gap. CDR1 DFQATT and CDR2 SNEGSKA come from the germline V gene (reference sequence). CDR3 size: 15 residues. CDR3 loop: CSAREGQRSIYGYTF. In DNA, the CDR3 is TGCAGTGCTAGAGAAGGGCAGCGGAGCATATATGGCTACACCTTC.

This clonotype was recorded at least ten times. This rearrangement joins TRBV10-3 to TRBJ2-5; D remains ambiguous. CDR1 is ENHRY, CDR2 SYGVKD, per germline. Trimming shortened V by 10 bases and J by 0 bases, and 15 bases separated the two germline ends. The CDR3 loop spans 14 amino acids. The CDR3 region has the DNA TGTGCCACTTCTGACCTTCTAGACCAAGAGACCCAGTACTTC. Its protein product is CATSDLLDQETQYF.

This clonotype has more than one count but fewer than ten. The chain uses TRBV6-5 and TRBJ2-7, with D unclear. Looked up from germline, CDR1 is MNHEY and CDR2 is SVGAGI. There are 13 residues in the CDR3. V lost 0 bases and J lost 4, with 7 bases in between. The chain's CDR3 is CASSYSDGYEQYF. In DNA form, the CDR3 reads TGTGCCAGCAGTTACTCTGACGGGTACGAGCAGTACTTC.

This chain connects TRBV7-9 to TRBJ2-1, with 10 bases fitting TRBD2. The germline V gene has CDR1 SEHNR and CDR2 FQNEAQ (reference sequence). After removal of 5 bases from V and 6 bases from J, the junction contained 7 bases not matched to a gene. The CDR3 is made up of 15 amino acids. CDR3 in DNA: TGTGCCAGCAGCCGTAGCGGGAGGCAAAGCAATGAGCAGTTCTTC. It is translated as CASSRSGRQSNEQFF.

The chain couples TRBV7-9 to TRBJ1-6; 8 nucleotides line up with TRBD1. V gave up 5 bases and J gave up 10 bases; unmatched junction bases: 7. The CDR3 covers 14 residues. Germline V gives CDR1 SEHNR, CDR2 FQNEAQ (reference sequence). CDR3 protein: CASSQDREGSPLHF. CDR3 DNA sequence: TGTGCCAGCAGCCAGGACAGGGAAGGGTCACCCCTCCACTTT. Filled out from reference TRBV7-9 and TRBJ1-6, the complete variable domain reads DTGVSQNPRHKITKRGQNVTFRCDPISEHNRLYWYRQTLGQGPEFLTYFQNEAQLEKSRLLSDRFSAERPKGSFSTLEIQRTEQGDSAMYLCASSQDREGSPLHFGNGTRLTVT.

The CDR3, as DNA: TGTGCCAGCAATGGGGACGGGACGGAATCCGATATCACCGGGGAGCTGTTTTTT. It codes for CASNGDGTESDITGELFF. The chain employs TRBV6-1 and TRBJ2-2; D may correspond to TRBD1 or TRBD2 (5 bases each). CDR3 length equals 18 residues. Between the trimmed V and J ends, which lost 7 bases and 4 bases, there was a span of 25 bases. Germline lookup yields CDR1 MNHNS and CDR2 SASEGT.

The chain employs TRBV12-3 or TRBV12-4 and TRBJ1-6; the match to TRBD1 covers 7 bases. The CDR3 covers 14 residues. Trimming took 3 bases from V and 7 from J; bases not matched to a gene: 3. The CDR3 region has the DNA TGTGCCAGCAGTTTTTCCAGGGGGAATTCACCCCTCCACTTT. The encoded protein is CASSFSRGNSPLHF.

The chain employs TRBV29-1 and TRBJ2-7, with 7 bases fitting TRBD1. The CDR3 has 12 residues. Trimming at V came to 8 bases and at J to 4 bases, leaving 8 bases not matched to a gene. CDR1 SQVTM and CDR2 ANQGSEA come from the germline V gene. The CDR3 protein is CSFRDSQYEQYF. CDR3 coding DNA: TGCAGCTTCCGGGACAGTCAATACGAGCAGTACTTC.

The rearrangement joins TRBV7-8 to TRBJ2-4; D might be TRBD1 or TRBD2, each matching 5 bases. Germline CDR1 is SGHVS and CDR2 is FQNEAQ. The CDR3 consists of 15 residues. The V gene lost 1 base and the J gene lost 10 bases, with 17 bases spanning the gap. CDR3 loop: CASSLGGSVQGIQYF. The CDR3, as DNA: TGTGCCAGCAGCTTAGGGGGGTCAGTCCAAGGGATTCAGTACTTC.

This clonotype showed up just a few times. The chain links TRBV7-3 to TRBJ2-3; a possible D gene is TRBD2 (6 bases). V dropped 5 bases and J dropped 0 bases, with 9 bases sitting between them. The germline V gene encodes CDR1 SGHTA and CDR2 FQGTGA. The CDR3 loop spans 14 amino acids. The CDR3 sequence is CASSQGLSTDTQYF. In DNA form, the CDR3 reads TGTGCCAGCAGCCAGGGACTTAGCACAGATACGCAGTATTTT.

This clonotype was found a few times. The chain joins TRBV28 to TRBJ2-3; 8 bases match TRBD1. This CDR3 comprises 15 residues. In germline, CDR1 is MDHEN, CDR2 SYDVKM. The junction had 9 bases not matched to a gene; V was cut back by 5 bases and J by 5 bases. As DNA, the CDR3 is TGTGCCAGCAGTCCGCCCCGGACAGGGAGAGATACGCAGTATTTT. Its translation: CASSPPRTGRDTQYF.

This clonotype has more than one count but fewer than ten. This rearrangement joins TRBV25-1 to TRBJ1-6, with 10 nucleotides matching TRBD1. The CDR3 contains 15 residues. The ends lost 4 bases at V and 10 bases at J; junction bases unmatched: 7. Germline V gene data show CDR1 as MGHDK and CDR2 as SYGVNS. CDR3 DNA sequence: TGTGCCAGCAGTGCGTCGGGACAGGGGTCGTCACCCCTCCACTTT. It codes for CASSASGQGSSPLHF.

This clonotype was counted at least ten times. This rearrangement joins TRBV6-4 to TRBJ2-6, with D tentatively TRBD2 (6 bases). V gave up 0 bases and J gave up 0 bases, with 6 bases separating them. Germline loops: CDR1 MRHNA, CDR2 SNTAGT. This CDR3 comprises 16 residues. CDR3 region: CASSDSGGSGANVLTF. CDR3 DNA sequence: TGTGCCAGCAGTGACTCGGGGGGCTCTGGGGCCAACGTCCTGACTTTC.

The sample holds many counts of this clonotype. CDR3 nucleotide sequence: TGTGCCATCGGAACTAGCGGGGTTTACAATGAGCAGTTCTTC. This translates into CAIGTSGVYNEQFF. The V call is TRBV10-3, the J call TRBJ2-1, with 10 bases lining up with TRBD2. Losses at the gene ends were 8 bases for V and 4 bases for J; bases not matched to a gene: 5. Germline V lookup: CDR1 ENHRY, CDR2 SYGVKD. The CDR3 covers 14 residues.

There are a few counts of this clonotype. The chain carries TRBV20-1 and TRBJ2-7; 8 bases line up with TRBD2. The CDR3 runs to 13 residues. V lost 1 base and J lost 3; bases outside the gene matches: 2. Looked up from germline, CDR1 is DFQATT and CDR2 is SNEGSKA (reference sequence). In DNA form, the CDR3 reads TGCAGTGCTAGAGCGGGACTAGGCTACGAGCAGTACTTC. Protein product: CSARAGLGYEQYF.

This clonotype occurred once. This chain connects TRBV11-2 to TRBJ2-1, with 12 bases that match TRBD2. Germline values: CDR1 SGHAT, CDR2 FQNNGV. The CDR3 spans 16 residues. After removal of 6 bases from V and 3 bases from J, the junction contained 6 bases not matched to a gene. The DNA of the CDR3 is TGTGCCAGCAGGGAACTAGCGGGAGGTTACTACAATGAGCAGTTCTTC. Protein sequence: CASRELAGGYYNEQFF.

The chain combines TRBV24-1 with TRBJ1-1; D not certain. Germline-derived CDR1 and CDR2 are KGHDR and SFDVKD. This CDR3 has 14 amino acids. V was pared by 6 bases and J by 4 bases, with 14 bases between. CDR3 nucleotide sequence: TGTGCCACCAGTCCTAGGGCCTGGACCACTGAAGCTTTCTTT. This sequence encodes CATSPRAWTTEAFF.

This clonotype was detected ten times or more. V usage is TRBV10-3 and J usage is TRBJ2-5; 9 bases map to TRBD1. The germline CDR1 and CDR2 sequences are ENHRY and SYGVKD. The CDR3 sequence is 14 residues long. J lost 3 bases, V lost 6 bases, and 5 bases had no gene match. The CDR3 sequence: CAISQGQGKETQYF. The DNA of the CDR3 is TGTGCCATCAGCCAGGGACAGGGTAAAGAGACCCAGTACTTC.

For this clonotype: A junction end diverges from the germline sequence, so it may reflect a read error. This chain joins TRBV3-1 and TRBJ2-5; perhaps D is TRBD1 or TRBD2 (5 bases each). Germline-derived CDR1 and CDR2 are LGHDT and YNNKEL (reference sequence). The CDR3 is made up of 13 amino acids. In DNA, the CDR3 is TGTGCCAGCAGCCAAGACTTCCGGGACGCCCGACACTTC. It is translated as CASSQDFRDARHF.